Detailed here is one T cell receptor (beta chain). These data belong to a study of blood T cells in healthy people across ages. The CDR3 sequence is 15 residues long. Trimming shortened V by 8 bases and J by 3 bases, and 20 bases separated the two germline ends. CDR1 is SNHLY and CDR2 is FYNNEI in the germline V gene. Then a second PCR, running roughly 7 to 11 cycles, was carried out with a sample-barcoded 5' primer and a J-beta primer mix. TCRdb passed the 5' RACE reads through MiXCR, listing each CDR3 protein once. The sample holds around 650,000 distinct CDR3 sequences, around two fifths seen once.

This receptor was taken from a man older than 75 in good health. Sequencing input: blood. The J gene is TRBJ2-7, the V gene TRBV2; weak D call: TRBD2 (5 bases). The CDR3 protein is CASQGFEGSGYEQYF. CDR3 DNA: TGTGCCAGCCAAGGATTCGAGGGAAGTGGCTACGAGCAGTACTTC.